The 32 T cell receptor beta chains in this list originate from one sample, sequenced in a study of T cell responses to AZD1222 COVID-19 vaccine. TCRdb keeps only in-frame clones here, not all; method: immunoSEQ multiplex PCR. The table has under 150,000 clones, over 85% seen once. The specimen comprised peripheral blood, sampled on day 0 of AZD1222 vaccination. The receptors originated from an adult in good health.

The chain carries TRBV5-1 and TRBJ2-1; 10 bases map to TRBD2. CDR3 size: 17 residues. Looked up from germline, CDR1 is SGHRS and CDR2 is YFSETQ. Unmatched junction bases numbered 6, after V lost 1 base and J lost 2 bases. CDR3 loop: CASSLMSGGATYNEQFF. The CDR3 coding sequence is TGCGCCAGCAGCTTGATGAGCGGGGGGGCCACCTACAATGAGCAGTTCTTC.

The J gene is TRBJ2-5, the V gene TRBV24-1; 11 nucleotides match TRBD1. This CDR3 contains 15 residues. From germline, CDR1 is KGHDR and CDR2 SFDVKD. The J segment lost 4 bases and the V segment lost 6 bases, leaving 6 bases of the junction unmatched. Here the CDR3 DNA reads TGTGCCACCAGTAAAGGACAGGGGGCTGCAGAGACCCAGTACTTC. This translates into CATSKGQGAAETQYF.

J is TRBJ2-7 and V is TRBV2; D might be TRBD1 (5 bases). V gave up 4 bases and J gave up 3 bases, with 7 bases separating them. The CDR3 spans 12 residues. Germline V gene sequence: CDR1 SNHLY, CDR2 FYNNEI. CDR3 amino acids: CASSGQIYEQYF. CDR3 in DNA: TGTGCCAGCAGTGGACAGATCTACGAGCAGTACTTC.

This chain joins TRBV4-1 and TRBJ1-2; the D is unclear. With 1 base removed from V and 7 bases from J, the gap between germline ends came to 16 bases. The germline CDR1 and CDR2 sequences are MGHRA and YSYEKL. The CDR3 is made up of 15 amino acids. CDR3 loop: CASSQVRAEDGGYTF. The CDR3 DNA is TGCGCCAGCAGCCAAGTGCGTGCTGAAGACGGTGGCTACACCTTC.

This clone was observed a single time. The J gene is TRBJ1-2, the V gene TRBV5-1; D remains unclear. The CDR3 is made up of 14 amino acids. CDR1 is SGHRS, CDR2 YFSETQ, per germline. Trimming shortened V by 0 bases and J by 2 bases, and 8 bases separated the two germline ends. The CDR3 reads CASSLAGQNYGYTF. As DNA, the CDR3 is TGCGCCAGCAGCTTGGCCGGCCAAAACTATGGCTACACCTTC.

The rearrangement uses TRBV28 and TRBJ1-1; 11 bases align to TRBD1. Germline CDR1 and CDR2: MDHEN and SYDVKM. The CDR3 is 18 amino acids. Germline trimming cut 5 bases from V and 0 bases from J; bases unmatched to any gene: 11. CDR3 DNA: TGTGCCAGCAGTCCTACTTTAGGGACAGGGGGAGTGAACACTGAAGCTTTCTTT. It specifies CASSPTLGTGGVNTEAFF.

The V gene is TRBV4-2, the J gene TRBJ2-5, with a possible D match to TRBD2 (6 bases). Trimming left V 2 bases short and J 5 bases short, with 21 bases between. Germline V gives CDR1 LGHNA, CDR2 YNFKEQ. This CDR3 comprises 17 residues. CDR3 DNA: TGTGCCAGCAGCCAAACCCTAAACCCGCTAGCGCAGGAGACCCAGTACTTC. Amino acids: CASSQTLNPLAQETQYF.

V gene TRBV27 combines with J gene TRBJ1-1; D possibly corresponds to TRBD1 (6 bases). This CDR3 contains 15 residues. Per germline, CDR1 MNHEY and CDR2 SMNVEV (reference sequence). V lost 4 bases and J 6 bases, leaving 18 bases between the germline ends. CDR3 amino acids: CASSSLTGSRAEAFF. The CDR3 DNA reads as TGTGCCAGCAGTTCATTAACAGGGAGTCGGGCTGAAGCTTTCTTT.

The chain couples TRBV9 to TRBJ1-1; tentative D call: TRBD1 (5 bases). V was cut by 3 bases and J by 3 bases, with 9 bases left in between. CDR1 and CDR2 (germline): SGDLS, YYNGEE. The CDR3 has 13 residues. The CDR3 bases are TGTGCCAGCAGCGGACAGACCTACACTGAAGCTTTCTTT. Residues: CASSGQTYTEAFF.

The CDR3 DNA follows: TGCGCCAGCAGCCAATTTCCCACGGGTGAGCAGTTCTTC. Protein: CASSQFPTGEQFF. The gene calls are TRBV4-1 and TRBJ2-1; no firm D call. V lost 2 bases and J 9 bases, leaving 11 bases between the germline ends. This CDR3 comprises 13 residues. CDR1 MGHRA and CDR2 YSYEKL come from the germline V gene.

The chain employs TRBV7-9 and TRBJ1-2, with a tentative D call TRBD1 (5 bases). The CDR3 length is 14 residues. Germline loops: CDR1 SEHNR, CDR2 FQNEAQ (reference sequence). V was trimmed by 3 bases and J by 7 bases, leaving 15 bases between them. For the CDR3, the DNA is TGTGCCAGCAGCTTTCTGGTCAGGGAGGGTGGCTACACCTTC. This translates into CASSFLVREGGYTF. Looking up the rest from reference TRBV7-9 and TRBJ1-2 gives the full variable domain: DTGVSQNPRHKITKRGQNVTFRCDPISEHNRLYWYRQTLGQGPEFLTYFQNEAQLEKSRLLSDRFSAERPKGSFSTLEIQRTEQGDSAMYLCASSFLVREGGYTFGSGTRLTVV.

This sequence joins TRBV6-5 and TRBJ1-2; D is uncertain. CDR1 and CDR2 (germline): MNHEY, SVGAGI. V dropped 6 bases and J dropped 6 bases, with 14 bases sitting between them. This CDR3 is 13 amino acids long. DNA for the CDR3: TGTGCCAGCAGCCTGTCCTACGGACATGGCTACACCTTC. Protein sequence: CASSLSYGHGYTF.

This chain links TRBV3-1 (or the pseudogene TRBV3-2) with TRBJ2-3; possibly TRBD2 for D (6 bases). Germline assignment: CDR1 LGHDT and CDR2 YNNKEL (reference sequence). V gave up 1 base and J gave up 1 base, with 12 bases separating them. The CDR3 length is 16 residues. For the CDR3, the DNA is TGTGCCAGCAGCCAAGTACTGGGCGGGGGCACAGATACGCAGTATTTT. It translates to CASSQVLGGGTDTQYF.

V is TRBV6-1 and J is TRBJ2-2; TRBD2 aligns across 11 bases. Germline values: CDR1 MNHNS, CDR2 SASEGT. The CDR3 loop spans 16 amino acids. V lost 6 bases to trimming and J lost 0 bases; unmatched junction nucleotides: 3. CDR3: CASRELAGANTGELFF. As DNA, the CDR3 is TGTGCCAGCAGAGAACTAGCGGGGGCGAACACCGGGGAGCTGTTTTTT.

In DNA form, the CDR3 reads TGTGCCAGCAGCTTAGGGGGCTGGGAGCAGTTCTTC. Its translation: CASSLGGWEQFF. V is TRBV7-9 and J is TRBJ2-1, with TRBD1 as a possible D gene (5 bases). The germline V and J ends were trimmed by 1 base and 10 bases, with 8 bases remaining between them. This CDR3 has 12 amino acids. The V gene's germline CDR1 is SEHNR and CDR2 FQNEAQ (reference sequence). Drawing the rest from reference TRBV7-9 and TRBJ2-1, the complete variable domain is DTGVSQNPRHKITKRGQNVTFRCDPISEHNRLYWYRQTLGQGPEFLTYFQNEAQLEKSRLLSDRFSAERPKGSFSTLEIQRTEQGDSAMYLCASSLGGWEQFFGPGTRLTVL.

The V gene is TRBV9, the J gene TRBJ2-5; D may be TRBD1 (6 bases). The CDR3 is 13 residues long. In germline, CDR1 is SGDLS, CDR2 YYNGEE. The ends were cut back, 7 bases at V and 0 bases at J, with 10 bases in the middle. CDR3 sequence: CASGDKYQETQYF. The DNA for the CDR3 is TGTGCCAGCGGGGACAAGTACCAAGAGACCCAGTACTTC. Drawing the rest from reference TRBV9 and TRBJ2-5, the complete variable domain is DSGVTQTPKHLITATGQRVTLRCSPRSGDLSVYWYQQSLDQGLQFLIQYYNGEERAKGNILERFSAQQFPDLHSELNLSSLELGDSALYFCASGDKYQETQYFGPGTRLLVL.

The genes are TRBV6-6 and TRBJ1-5; tentatively, D is TRBD1 (5 bases). Germline lookup yields CDR1 MNHNY and CDR2 SVGAGI (reference sequence). V lost 6 bases and J 8 bases, leaving 20 bases between the germline ends. The CDR3 runs to 15 residues. The CDR3 region is CASRPKGYQGEPQHF. The CDR3 coding sequence is TGTGCCAGCAGGCCAAAGGGGTACCAGGGAGAGCCCCAGCATTTT.

This chain links TRBV18 with TRBJ1-5; D remains unclear. Germline CDR1 KGHSH, CDR2 LQKENI. The CDR3 loop spans 13 amino acids. V was pared by 6 bases and J by 5 bases, with 11 bases between. The CDR3 spells CASSPSLDQPQHF. The CDR3 coding sequence is TGTGCCAGCTCGCCGAGTCTGGATCAGCCCCAGCATTTT. The entire variable domain, with the rest obtained from reference TRBV18 and TRBJ1-5, is as follows: NAGVMQNPRHLVRRRGQEARLRCSPMKGHSHVYWYRQLPEEGLKFMVYLQKENIIDESGMPKERFSAEFPKEGPSILRIQQVVRGDSAAYFCASSPSLDQPQHFGDGTRLSIL.

This clone showed up just once. The chain employs TRBV4-3 and TRBJ2-7, with 9 bases aligning to TRBD1. The CDR3 loop spans 15 amino acids. The V gene end was trimmed by 3 bases and the J gene end by 2 bases; junction bases not matched to a gene: 5. Germline loops: CDR1 LGHNA, CDR2 YSLEER. The CDR3 loop reads CASSQKQGAAYEQYF. In DNA form, the CDR3 reads TGCGCCAGCAGCCAGAAACAGGGGGCTGCCTACGAGCAGTACTTC.

The chain links TRBV30 to TRBJ2-3; 8 positions match TRBD1. This CDR3 has 16 residues. Germline V lookup: CDR1 GTSNPN, CDR2 SVGIG (reference sequence). J was trimmed by 3 bases and V by 1 base; bases with no gene match: 9. CDR3 sequence (DNA): TGTGCCTGGAGTGCGGCGGGCCACAGGGGGACAGATACGCAGTATTTT. It encodes CAWSAAGHRGTDTQYF.

This clone was recorded only once. The J gene is TRBJ2-1, the V gene TRBV9; 8 nucleotides align to TRBD1. Germline-derived CDR1 and CDR2 are SGDLS and YYNGEE. The CDR3 is made up of 17 amino acids. Trimming at V came to 3 bases and at J to 10 bases, leaving 18 bases not matched to a gene. The CDR3 here is CASSGRRSDRAFWEQFF. The CDR3 nucleotides read TGTGCCAGCAGCGGGAGACGATCGGACAGGGCTTTTTGGGAGCAGTTCTTC. Full variable domain (rest looked up from reference TRBV9 and TRBJ2-1): DSGVTQTPKHLITATGQRVTLRCSPRSGDLSVYWYQQSLDQGLQFLIQYYNGEERAKGNILERFSAQQFPDLHSELNLSSLELGDSALYFCASSGRRSDRAFWEQFFGPGTRLTVL.

The V gene is TRBV6-5, the J gene TRBJ1-4; no definite D call. The CDR3 totals 15 residues. V was pared by 5 bases and J by 0 bases, with 10 bases between. Germline CDR1 is MNHEY and CDR2 is SVGAGI. Here the CDR3 DNA reads TGTGCCAGCAGTCCCGACGGTGCAACTAATGAAAAACTGTTTTTT. This sequence encodes CASSPDGATNEKLFF.

This clone has just one count. The chain is built from TRBV10-1 and TRBJ1-3; D is perhaps TRBD1 (6 bases). V lost 3 bases and J lost 4, with 13 bases in between. CDR1 is WNHNN, CDR2 SYGVQD, per germline (reference sequence). The CDR3 is 15 residues long. The CDR3 DNA reads as TGCGCCAGCAGTGATCCGGGACACCAAGGAAACACCATATATTTT. Its translation is CASSDPGHQGNTIYF.

CDR3 protein: CASSEMVREPQPQHF. The CDR3, as DNA: TGTGCCAGCAGTGAAATGGTGAGGGAGCCTCAGCCCCAGCATTTT. This rearrangement joins TRBV6-1 to TRBJ1-5; the D is unclear. Germline values: CDR1 MNHNS, CDR2 SASEGT. V gave up 2 bases and J gave up 6 bases, with 14 bases separating them. The CDR3 runs 15 residues.

This clone was detected only once. The rearrangement uses TRBV7-9 and TRBJ1-2, with D hard to call. Germline V lookup: CDR1 SEHNR, CDR2 FQNEAQ (reference sequence). CDR3 length equals 12 residues. V lost 5 bases and J 7 bases, leaving 11 bases between the germline ends. The chain's CDR3 is CASSQDLAGYTF. DNA of the CDR3: TGTGCCAGCAGCCAGGACCTAGCTGGCTACACCTTC.

The rearrangement links TRBV5-4 to TRBJ2-7; D possibly matches TRBD1 or TRBD2 (6 bases each). The CDR3 loop spans 12 amino acids. Germline V lookup: CDR1 SGHNT, CDR2 YYREEE (reference sequence). Trimming took 10 bases from V and 3 from J, leaving 14 bases between them. The CDR3 nucleotides read TGTGCCTTTGGGGGGCGCGACTACGAGCAGTACTTC. It codes for CAFGGRDYEQYF.

J is TRBJ1-4 and V is TRBV4-1; D ambiguous. Trimming cost V 0 bases and J 4 bases, with 9 bases left between them. CDR1 is MGHRA and CDR2 is YSYEKL in the germline V gene. CDR3 length equals 15 residues. For the CDR3, the DNA is TGCGCCAGCAGCCAAGACCACAGAAGTAATGAAAAACTGTTTTTT. Protein: CASSQDHRSNEKLFF.

This sequence joins TRBV4-3 and TRBJ2-1, with 9 bases that match TRBD2. The CDR3 contains 14 residues. Germline CDR1 LGHNA, CDR2 YSLEER. With 0 bases clipped from V and 12 bases from J, the junction kept 6 bases outside the gene matches. CDR3 loop: CASSQDIAGERQFF. As DNA, the CDR3 is TGCGCCAGCAGCCAAGATATAGCGGGAGAACGGCAGTTCTTC.

V is TRBV7-2 and J is TRBJ1-1; the D is unclear. Trimming stripped 4 bases from V and 7 bases from J, with 19 bases between. The CDR3 runs 15 residues. The germline CDR1 and CDR2 sequences are SGHTA and FQGNSA. CDR3 coding DNA: TGTGCCAGCAGCTCCAAAAGACAACCCTTGGGTGAAGCTTTCTTT. Protein product: CASSSKRQPLGEAFF.

The CDR3: CASILKLVREQYF. For the CDR3, the DNA is TGTGCCAGCATCCTTAAATTGGTGCGTGAGCAGTACTTC. The chain is built from TRBV6-8 and TRBJ2-7; D not certain. The V end lost 7 bases, the J end lost 7 bases, and 17 bases lay between the germline ends. Germline values: CDR1 MNHGY, CDR2 SAAAGT. The CDR3 has 13 residues.

This clone was seen a handful of times. CDR3 loop: CACAPGAPGANVLTF. CDR3 DNA sequence: TGTGCCTGCGCCCCGGGGGCGCCCGGGGCCAACGTCCTGACTTTC. The V and J genes are TRBV30 and TRBJ2-6, with D tentatively TRBD1 or TRBD2 (6 bases each). The germline V gene encodes CDR1 GTSNPN and CDR2 SVGIG (reference sequence). Trimming took off 6 bases at V and 4 bases at J, with 16 bases between the two ends. The CDR3 consists of 15 residues.

The chain links TRBV5-6 to TRBJ2-7, with D possibly matching TRBD1 (6 bases). This CDR3 is 15 amino acids long. Germline V gene data show CDR1 as SGHDT and CDR2 as YYEEEE. Trimming cost V 0 bases and J 3 bases, with 13 bases left between them. As DNA, the CDR3 is TGTGCCAGCAGCTTGGACCGACAGGAAATCTACGAGCAGTACTTC. This codes for CASSLDRQEIYEQYF. Complete variable domain (other parts from reference TRBV5-6 and TRBJ2-7): DAGVTQSPTHLIKTRGQQVTLRCSPKSGHDTVSWYQQALGQGPQFIFQYYEEEERQRGNFPDRFSGHQFPNYSSELNVNALLLGDSALYLCASSLDRQEIYEQYFGPGTRLTVT.